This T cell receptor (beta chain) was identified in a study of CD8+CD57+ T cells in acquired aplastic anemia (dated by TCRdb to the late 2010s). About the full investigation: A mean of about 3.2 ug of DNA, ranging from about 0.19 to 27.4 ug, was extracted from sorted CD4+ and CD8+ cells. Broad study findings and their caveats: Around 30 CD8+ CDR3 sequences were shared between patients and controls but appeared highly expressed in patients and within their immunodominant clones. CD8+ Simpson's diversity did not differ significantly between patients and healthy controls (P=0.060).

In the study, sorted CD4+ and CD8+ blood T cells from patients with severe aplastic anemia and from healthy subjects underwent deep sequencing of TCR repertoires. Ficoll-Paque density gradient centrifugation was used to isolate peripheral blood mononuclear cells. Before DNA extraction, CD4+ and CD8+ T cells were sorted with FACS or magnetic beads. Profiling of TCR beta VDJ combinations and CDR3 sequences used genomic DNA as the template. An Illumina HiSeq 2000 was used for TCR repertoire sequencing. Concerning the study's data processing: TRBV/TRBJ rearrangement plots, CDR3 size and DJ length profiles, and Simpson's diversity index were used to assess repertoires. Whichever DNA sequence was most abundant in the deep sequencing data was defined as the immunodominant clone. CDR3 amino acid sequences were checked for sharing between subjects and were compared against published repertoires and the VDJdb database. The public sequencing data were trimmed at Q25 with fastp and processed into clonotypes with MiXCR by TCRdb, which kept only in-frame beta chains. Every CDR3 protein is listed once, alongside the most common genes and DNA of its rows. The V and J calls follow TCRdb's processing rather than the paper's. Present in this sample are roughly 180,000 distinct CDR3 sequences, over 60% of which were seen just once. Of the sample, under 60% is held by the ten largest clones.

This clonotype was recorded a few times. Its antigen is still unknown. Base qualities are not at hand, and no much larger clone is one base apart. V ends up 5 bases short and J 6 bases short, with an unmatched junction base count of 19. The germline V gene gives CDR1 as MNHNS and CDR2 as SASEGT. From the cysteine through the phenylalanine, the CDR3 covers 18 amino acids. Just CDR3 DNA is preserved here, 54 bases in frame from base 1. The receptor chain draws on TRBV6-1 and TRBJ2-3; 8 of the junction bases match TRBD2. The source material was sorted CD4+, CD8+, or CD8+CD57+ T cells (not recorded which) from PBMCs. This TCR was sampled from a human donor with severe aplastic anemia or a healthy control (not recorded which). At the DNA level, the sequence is TGTGCCAGCAGTTACTCGAGAAGTAGCGGGGAAAACTCGGATACGCAGTATTTT. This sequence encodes CASSYSRSSGENSDTQYF.